This TCR beta chain was captured by sequencing in a study of spatial heterogeneity in lung cancer. Time point noted: sample taken at primary tumor resection. Researchers sequenced whole RNA taken from tumor, nontumor lung or frozen PBMC without sorting. The cohort: 65 to 80 early-stage, untreated non-small cell lung cancer patients. This clonotype was picked up a small number of times. Between the trimmed V and J ends, which lost 4 bases and 7 bases, there was a span of 17 bases. Germline-derived CDR1 and CDR2 are SGHNT and YYREEE (reference sequence). There are 14 residues in the CDR3. Individual TCR cDNA molecules each bore their own unique molecular identifier. TCRdb passed the 5' RACE reads through MiXCR, listing each CDR3 protein once. The profile shows 95,000 or so distinct CDR3 sequences, 7.5% to 10% of them singletons.

This sequence originates from a male donor with early-stage non-small cell lung cancer. The sequences come from PBMCs, collected at surgery. This sequence joins TRBV5-4 and TRBJ1-1, with a weak D call TRBD1 (5 bases). The CDR3 coding sequence is TGTGCCAGCAGCACCGGGGCCGAAAGGGATGAAGCTTTCTTT. Amino acid sequence: CASSTGAERDEAFF.